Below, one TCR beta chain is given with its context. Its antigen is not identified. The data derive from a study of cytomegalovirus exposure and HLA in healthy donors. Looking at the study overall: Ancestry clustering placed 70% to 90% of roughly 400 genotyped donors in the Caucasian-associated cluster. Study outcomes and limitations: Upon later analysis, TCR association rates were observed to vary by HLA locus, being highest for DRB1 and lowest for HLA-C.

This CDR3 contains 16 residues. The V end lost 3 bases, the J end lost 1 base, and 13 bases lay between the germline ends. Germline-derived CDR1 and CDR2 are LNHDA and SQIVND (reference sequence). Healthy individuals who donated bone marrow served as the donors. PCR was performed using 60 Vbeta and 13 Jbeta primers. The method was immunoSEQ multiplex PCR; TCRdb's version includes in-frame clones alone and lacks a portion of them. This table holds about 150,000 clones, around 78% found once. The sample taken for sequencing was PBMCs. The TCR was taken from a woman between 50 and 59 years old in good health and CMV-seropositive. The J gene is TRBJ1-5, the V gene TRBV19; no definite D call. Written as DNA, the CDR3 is TGTGCCAGTAGTATGGTGGGGTCGGGGAGCAATCAGCCCCAGCATTTT. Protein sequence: CASSMVGSGSNQPQHF.